This T cell receptor (beta chain) was recovered during a study of T-cell reconstitution after alpha-beta-depleted transplantation in children. Trimming cost V 4 bases and J 6 bases; bases outside gene matches: 14. Germline V CDR1 and CDR2: MGHRA, YSYEKL. This CDR3 contains 16 residues. Using unique molecular identifiers, the investigators prepared the TCRbeta library. TCRdb recomputed calls from the PCR reads with MiXCR, one row per CDR3 protein. The sample shows 300,000 to 350,000 distinct CDR3 sequences, roughly 17% of them seen only once. Here the sequenced sample was PBMCs, mostly from graft donor cells, taken 360 days after TCRalphabeta/CD19-depleted stem cell transplant. The TCR originated in a male patient aged 2 to 9 who had a stem cell transplant for acute lymphoblastic leukemia, so the T cells may come from the graft donor. The chain uses TRBV4-1 and TRBJ2-7, with 8 bases fitting TRBD2. In DNA, the CDR3 is TGCGCCAGCAGCCTGTCGGGAGGGGACGGGAGAAGCGAGCAGTACTTC. Residues: CASSLSGGDGRSEQYF.